Sequencing of this T cell receptor (beta chain) was carried out in a study of breast tumors, draining lymph nodes, adjacent tissues. General study findings and limits: Tumor TCR diversity was below lymph nodes but above nontumor tissue. Luminal-like breast cancer showed significantly greater tumor-nontumor repertoire similarity than basal-like breast cancer did. Most tumor T cells seemingly derive from lymph node, then expand in tumor.

Germline trimming cut 3 bases from V and 5 bases from J; bases unmatched to any gene: 18. Germline V CDR1 and CDR2: KGHSH, LQKENI. The length of the CDR3 is 20 residues. TCRdb re-derived calls from the multiplex PCR reads in MiXCR, one entry per CDR3 protein. Of 200,000 or so distinct CDR3 sequences listed, over 25% are singletons. The lymph nodes were axillary draining lymph nodes from breast cancer patients. Notes on this clonotype: Its antigen is not identified.

This chain connects TRBV18 to TRBJ1-5; TRBD1 agrees at 11 bases. Sequenced input: axillary lymph node tissue. This receptor was obtained from a female donor with breast cancer. Some clones in this sample may be carry-over from other donors' samples. The CDR3 loop is CASSPSTDRPGQGAHQPQHF. DNA of the CDR3: TGTGCCAGCTCACCTTCGACCGACAGGCCCGGACAGGGGGCACATCAGCCCCAGCATTTT.